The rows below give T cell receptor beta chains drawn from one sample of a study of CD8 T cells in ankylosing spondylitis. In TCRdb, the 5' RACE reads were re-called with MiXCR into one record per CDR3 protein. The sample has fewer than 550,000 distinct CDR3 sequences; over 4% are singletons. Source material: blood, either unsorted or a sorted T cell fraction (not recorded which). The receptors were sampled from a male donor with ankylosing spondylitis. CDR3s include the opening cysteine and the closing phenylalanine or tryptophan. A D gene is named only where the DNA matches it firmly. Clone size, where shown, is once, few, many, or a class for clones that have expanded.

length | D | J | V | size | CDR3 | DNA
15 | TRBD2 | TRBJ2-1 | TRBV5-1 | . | CASSTTGTSGDEQFF | TGCGCCAGCAGCACTACCGGGACTAGCGGTGATGAGCAGTTCTTC
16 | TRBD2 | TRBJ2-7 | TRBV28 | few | CASSPSLAERSYEQYF | TGTGCCAGCAGTCCCTCACTAGCGGAGCGCTCCTACGAGCAGTACTTC
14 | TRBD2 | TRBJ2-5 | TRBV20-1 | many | CSARLAGTQETQYF | TGCAGTGCTAGATTAGCGGGAACGCAAGAGACCCAGTACTTC
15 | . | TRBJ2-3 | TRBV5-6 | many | CASSPDPGRSDTQYF | TGTGCCAGCAGCCCGGACCCGGGGAGGTCAGATACGCAGTATTTT
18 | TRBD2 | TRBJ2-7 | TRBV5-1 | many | CASSLEASGRAPSYEQYF | TGCGCCAGCAGCTTGGAGGCTAGCGGGAGGGCCCCCTCCTACGAGCAGTACTTC
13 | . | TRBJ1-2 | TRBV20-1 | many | CSAGTEIVWGYTF | TGCAGTGCTGGGACGGAAATTGTGTGGGGCTACACCTTC
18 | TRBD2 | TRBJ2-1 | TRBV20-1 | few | CSAQILAGGRSSYNEQFF | TGCAGTGCTCAGATTCTAGCGGGAGGCCGAAGCTCCTACAATGAGCAGTTCTTC
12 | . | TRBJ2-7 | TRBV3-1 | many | CASSQPGTAQYF | TGTGCCAGCAGCCAGCCCGGGACCGCGCAGTACTTC
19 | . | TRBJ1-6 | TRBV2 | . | CASSEEGRGSSPYNSPLHF | TGTGCCAGCAGTGAAGAAGGCAGGGGTTCGTCCCCCTATAATTCACCCCTCCACTTT
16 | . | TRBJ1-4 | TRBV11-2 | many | CASSLGYRDPNEKLFF | TGTGCCAGCAGCTTGGGTTACAGGGACCCTAATGAAAAACTGTTTTTT
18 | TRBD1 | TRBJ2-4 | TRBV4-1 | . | CASSQIQGLQIAKNIQYF | TGCGCCAGCAGCCAAATACAGGGGCTGCAGATAGCCAAAAACATTCAGTACTTC
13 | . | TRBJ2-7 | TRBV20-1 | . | CSARPRGSYEQYF | TGCAGTGCTCGACCCAGGGGCTCCTACGAGCAGTACTTC
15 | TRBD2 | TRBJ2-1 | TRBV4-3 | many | CASSQRLARYNEQFF | TGCGCCAGCAGCCAAAGACTAGCTCGGTACAATGAGCAGTTCTTC
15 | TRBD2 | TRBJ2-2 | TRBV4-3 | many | CASSQVAGPTGELFF | TGCGCCAGCAGCCAAGTAGCGGGACCCACCGGGGAGCTGTTTTTT
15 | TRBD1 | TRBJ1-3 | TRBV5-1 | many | CASSNDRGSGNTIYF | TGCGCCAGCAGCAACGACAGGGGCTCGGGAAACACCATATATTTT